These 25 T cell receptor beta chains came from one sample sequenced in a study of cytomegalovirus exposure and HLA in healthy donors. Amplification used 60 Vbeta primers and 13 Jbeta primers. Libraries were prepared by immunoSEQ multiplex PCR; TCRdb keeps only in-frame clonotypes and omits some of them. The sample table includes about 200,000 clones. The sequenced sample consisted of PBMCs. The receptors derive from a woman aged 25 to 45 in good health and CMV-seropositive.

CDR3 sequence: CASSHTNRDYGYTF. The CDR3 DNA sequence: TGTGCCAGCAGTCACACGAACAGGGACTATGGCTACACCTTC. V and J are TRBV5-6 and TRBJ1-2; D possibly corresponds to TRBD1 (6 bases). This CDR3 comprises 14 residues. The germline V and J ends were trimmed by 5 bases and 3 bases, with 14 bases remaining between them. CDR1 and CDR2 (germline): SGHDT, YYEEEE.

CDR3 sequence (DNA): TGTGCCAGCAGCTTAGGTTCAGCGGCAGCCTACAATGAGCAGTTCTTC. Amino acids: CASSLGSAAAYNEQFF. The J gene is TRBJ2-1, the V gene TRBV11-2; tentatively, D is TRBD2 (5 bases). From germline, CDR1 is SGHAT and CDR2 FQNNGV. Trimming removed 1 base at V and 2 bases at J, with 12 bases between. CDR3 length: 16 amino acids.

The V call is TRBV5-1, the J call TRBJ1-5, with TRBD1 matching 9 bases. Germline loops: CDR1 SGHRS, CDR2 YFSETQ. The V segment lost 2 bases and the J segment 5 bases; nucleotides outside the gene matches: 14. This CDR3 contains 18 residues. CDR3 region: CASSFKGRPGQGYQPQHF. In DNA form, the CDR3 reads TGCGCCAGCAGCTTTAAAGGCCGGCCGGGACAGGGATATCAGCCCCAGCATTTT. The complete variable domain, with remaining parts taken from reference TRBV5-1 and TRBJ1-5, reads KAGVTQTPRYLIKTRGQQVTLSCSPISGHRSVSWYQQTPGQGLQFLFEYFSETQRNKGNFPGRFSGRQFSNSRSEMNVSTLELGDSALYLCASSFKGRPGQGYQPQHFGDGTRLSIL.

The rearrangement joins TRBV30 to TRBJ1-3; 10 bases line up with TRBD1. Germline values: CDR1 GTSNPN, CDR2 SVGIG (reference sequence). The ends lost 8 bases at V and 2 bases at J; junction bases unmatched: 15. The CDR3 is 17 residues long. The DNA of the CDR3 is TGTGCCCGCACGACAGGGGGCCTTAGAGGTGCTGGAAACACCATATATTTT. This sequence encodes CARTTGGLRGAGNTIYF.

J is TRBJ2-7 and V is TRBV11-2, with 7 bases aligning to TRBD1. The CDR3 spans 14 residues. V dropped 5 bases and J dropped 3; count of bases not matched to a gene: 7. Germline V gene lookup returns CDR1 SGHAT and CDR2 FQNNGV. The CDR3 loop is CASSLGQAVYEQYF. The CDR3 bases are TGTGCCAGCAGCCTCGGACAGGCTGTCTACGAGCAGTACTTC.

This chain uses TRBV30 with TRBJ1-3, with 9 bases that match TRBD1. CDR1 is GTSNPN and CDR2 is SVGIG in the germline V gene (reference sequence). V shed 2 bases, J shed 2 bases, and the junction held 4 bases outside the gene matches. The CDR3 has 15 residues. CDR3 nucleotide sequence: TGTGCCTGGAGTACAGGACAGGGGACTGGAAACACCATATATTTT. Its translation: CAWSTGQGTGNTIYF.

The rearrangement links TRBV10-3 to TRBJ2-3; D is unclear. Trimming shortened V by 6 bases and J by 2 bases, and 9 bases separated the two germline ends. The germline V gene encodes CDR1 ENHRY and CDR2 SYGVKD. This CDR3 is 13 amino acids long. The CDR3 region has the DNA TGTGCCATCAGGGCCCCAGTCACAGATACGCAGTATTTT. Translation gives CAIRAPVTDTQYF.

This chain uses TRBV29-1 with TRBJ2-7; 8 bases fit TRBD2. From germline, CDR1 is SQVTM and CDR2 ANQGSEA. This CDR3 has 13 amino acids. After removal of 6 bases from V and 1 base from J, the junction contained 5 bases not matched to a gene. CDR3 loop: CSVGLARSYEQYF. The CDR3 DNA is TGCAGCGTCGGACTAGCAAGGTCCTACGAGCAGTACTTC.

The chain links TRBV5-1 to TRBJ2-5; 7 nucleotides line up with TRBD2. V lost 4 bases to trimming and J lost 5 bases; unmatched junction nucleotides: 5. The length of the CDR3 is 13 residues. Germline V gives CDR1 SGHRS, CDR2 YFSETQ. The CDR3 DNA reads as TGCGCCAGCAGCCCGACTAGCACTGAGACCCAGTACTTC. It encodes CASSPTSTETQYF. Supplemented by reference TRBV5-1 and TRBJ2-5, the full variable domain reads KAGVTQTPRYLIKTRGQQVTLSCSPISGHRSVSWYQQTPGQGLQFLFEYFSETQRNKGNFPGRFSGRQFSNSRSEMNVSTLELGDSALYLCASSPTSTETQYFGPGTRLLVL.

The rearrangement uses TRBV11-2 and TRBJ2-7; TRBD2 matches at 14 bases. Germline trimming cut 6 bases from V and 6 bases from J; bases unmatched to any gene: 13. The germline gives CDR1 SGHAT, CDR2 FQNNGV. This CDR3 region has 17 residues. The CDR3 loop reads CASRAGTSGSHSREQYF. The CDR3 region has the DNA TGTGCCAGCAGAGCCGGGACTAGCGGGAGTCACTCTCGCGAGCAGTACTTC. The full variable domain, in which reference TRBV11-2 and TRBJ2-7 provide the parts outside the CDR3, is EAGVAQSPRYKIIEKRQSVAFWCNPISGHATLYWYQQILGQGPKLLIQFQNNGVVDDSQLPKDRFSAERLKGVDSTLKIQPAKLEDSAVYLCASRAGTSGSHSREQYFGPGTRLTVT.

V gene TRBV7-8 combines with J gene TRBJ1-5; weak D call: TRBD1 (5 bases). The germline V gene encodes CDR1 SGHVS and CDR2 FQNEAQ. Trimming left V 1 base short and J 0 bases short, with 22 bases between. The CDR3 is made up of 20 amino acids. CDR3 nucleotides: TGTGCCAGCAGCTTAGGGCCCCAACCAGACAGATCTAATAGCAATCAGCCCCAGCATTTT. Protein product: CASSLGPQPDRSNSNQPQHF.

The rearrangement uses TRBV5-4 and TRBJ2-3, with D possibly TRBD1 on 5 matching bases. The V end lost 0 bases, the J end lost 4 bases, and 9 bases lay between the germline ends. In germline, CDR1 is SGHNT, CDR2 YYREEE (reference sequence). The CDR3 runs 14 residues. The CDR3 here is CASSLDRSADTQYF. CDR3 DNA: TGTGCCAGCAGCTTGGACAGGTCGGCAGATACGCAGTATTTT. Full variable domain (outside the CDR3, taken from reference TRBV5-4 and TRBJ2-3): ETGVTQSPTHLIKTRGQQVTLRCSSQSGHNTVSWYQQALGQGPQFIFQYYREEENGRGNFPPRFSGLQFPNYSSELNVNALELDDSALYLCASSLDRSADTQYFGPGTRLTVL.

This rearrangement joins TRBV7-9 to TRBJ1-2, with D possibly matching TRBD1 (6 bases). Germline CDR1 SEHNR, CDR2 FQNEAQ (reference sequence). CDR3 length: 15 amino acids. The V gene lost 5 bases and the J gene lost 1 base, with 14 bases spanning the gap. The CDR3 sequence is CASSSRDTFNYGYTF. The CDR3 DNA reads TGTGCCAGCAGCAGCCGGGACACCTTTAACTATGGCTACACCTTC.

CDR3 DNA: TGTGCCAGCAGTTTATCCCCGAGGGGGGGCTACACCTTC. Translated, it gives CASSLSPRGGYTF. This chain connects TRBV27 to TRBJ1-2, with D possibly TRBD1 on 6 matching bases. Germline assignment: CDR1 MNHEY and CDR2 SMNVEV (reference sequence). The CDR3 length is 13 residues. V shed 0 bases and J shed 8 bases, with 10 bases lying between them.

The chain uses TRBV19 and TRBJ2-1; 9 bases are a match to TRBD1. Trimming removed 6 bases from V and 4 bases from J; junction bases left unmatched: 7. CDR3 length: 15 residues. Germline-derived CDR1 and CDR2 are LNHDA and SQIVND (reference sequence). CDR3 bases: TGTGCCAGTAGCGGACAGGGGCTAAATTACAATGAGCAGTTCTTC. Residues: CASSGQGLNYNEQFF.

The chain combines TRBV11-2 with TRBJ1-2; D call uncertain. CDR1 is SGHAT and CDR2 is FQNNGV in the germline V gene. Trimming removed 5 bases at V and 7 bases at J, with 5 bases between. This CDR3 is built from 10 residues. In nucleotides, the CDR3 is TGTGCCAGCAGCCGAGGTGGCTACACCTTC. The encoded protein is CASSRGGYTF. The full variable domain, rest sourced from reference TRBV11-2 and TRBJ1-2, is EAGVAQSPRYKIIEKRQSVAFWCNPISGHATLYWYQQILGQGPKLLIQFQNNGVVDDSQLPKDRFSAERLKGVDSTLKIQPAKLEDSAVYLCASSRGGYTFGSGTRLTVV.

The gene calls are TRBV5-4 and TRBJ1-5; 10 nucleotides match TRBD1. CDR1 and CDR2 from the germline V gene are SGHNT and YYREEE (reference sequence). V lost 1 base to trimming and J lost 3 bases; unmatched junction nucleotides: 7. This CDR3 has 17 residues. CDR3 amino acids: CASSLLPGQGSNQPQHF. For the CDR3, the DNA is TGTGCCAGCAGCTTGCTTCCGGGACAGGGGTCCAATCAGCCCCAGCATTTT.

The chain recombines TRBV10-1 with TRBJ2-4; a weak D match, TRBD1 (5 bases). Trimming removed 8 bases at V and 0 bases at J, with 17 bases between. The V gene's germline CDR1 is WNHNN and CDR2 SYGVQD (reference sequence). The CDR3 runs 16 residues. CDR3 amino acids: CASSPDTSLAKNIQYF. CDR3 sequence (DNA): TGCGCCAGCTCTCCGGACACTTCGCTAGCCAAAAACATTCAGTACTTC.

The chain combines TRBV6-1 with TRBJ2-1; D possibly corresponds to TRBD2 (6 bases). There are 13 residues in the CDR3. Germline V lookup: CDR1 MNHNS, CDR2 SASEGT. V gave up 6 bases and J gave up 10 bases, with 16 bases separating them. The CDR3 nucleotides read TGTGCCAGCAGCCAAGACGGACTATACGAGCAGTTCTTC. Amino acids: CASSQDGLYEQFF.

The chain recombines TRBV4-1 with TRBJ2-3; 11 nucleotides match TRBD2. The germline V gene has CDR1 MGHRA and CDR2 YSYEKL. The CDR3 runs to 17 residues. V trimming: 2 bases; J trimming: 8 bases; junction bases outside the gene matches: 12. CDR3 residues: CASSQFHLTSGAPTQYF. In DNA, the CDR3 is TGCGCCAGCAGCCAATTCCACTTGACTAGCGGGGCTCCTACGCAGTATTTT.

J is TRBJ2-7 and V is TRBV2; TRBD1 agrees at 9 bases. The CDR3 covers 18 residues. The germline CDR1 and CDR2 sequences are SNHLY and FYNNEI. V was pared by 7 bases and J by 0 bases, with 16 bases of the junction left unmatched. CDR3 bases: TGTGCCAGCACATGGGACAGGGTTTCGAAGATTTCCTCCTACGAGCAGTACTTC. This encodes CASTWDRVSKISSYEQYF.

The chain employs TRBV18 and TRBJ2-3, with TRBD1 as a possible D gene (6 bases). The CDR3 spans 15 residues. From germline, CDR1 is KGHSH and CDR2 LQKENI. V gave up 3 bases and J gave up 4 bases, with 14 bases separating them. CDR3 in DNA: TGTGCCAGCTCACCTCCGGCCCAGGGGCCAGATACGCAGTATTTT. It encodes CASSPPAQGPDTQYF.

The chain couples TRBV6-4 to TRBJ2-2; the match to TRBD1 covers 8 bases. The length of the CDR3 is 17 residues. The germline V gene has CDR1 MRHNA and CDR2 SNTAGT. J gave up 8 bases and V 6 bases, and 17 bases lay outside the gene matches. CDR3 coding DNA: TGTGCCAGCAGCCCCTCCGCCGGGACAGGCCTTGGTGGGGAGCTGTTTTTT. Encoded protein: CASSPSAGTGLGGELFF.

This chain connects TRBV18 to TRBJ2-1; 8 positions agree with TRBD2. The CDR3 sequence is 13 residues long. The germline gives CDR1 KGHSH, CDR2 LQKENI. J gave up 9 bases and V 3 bases, and 4 bases lay outside the gene matches. CDR3 region: CASSPSGTGEQFF. CDR3 coding DNA: TGTGCCAGCTCACCTAGCGGGACGGGTGAGCAGTTCTTC.

The V gene is TRBV18, the J gene TRBJ1-2; D call uncertain. The CDR3 runs to 16 residues. V gave up 3 bases and J gave up 4 bases, with 18 bases separating them. Per the germline V gene, CDR1 is KGHSH and CDR2 is LQKENI. CDR3 bases: TGTGCCAGCTCACCGTTTAATACCGCGGAGGGCTATGGCTACACCTTC. Protein product: CASSPFNTAEGYGYTF.